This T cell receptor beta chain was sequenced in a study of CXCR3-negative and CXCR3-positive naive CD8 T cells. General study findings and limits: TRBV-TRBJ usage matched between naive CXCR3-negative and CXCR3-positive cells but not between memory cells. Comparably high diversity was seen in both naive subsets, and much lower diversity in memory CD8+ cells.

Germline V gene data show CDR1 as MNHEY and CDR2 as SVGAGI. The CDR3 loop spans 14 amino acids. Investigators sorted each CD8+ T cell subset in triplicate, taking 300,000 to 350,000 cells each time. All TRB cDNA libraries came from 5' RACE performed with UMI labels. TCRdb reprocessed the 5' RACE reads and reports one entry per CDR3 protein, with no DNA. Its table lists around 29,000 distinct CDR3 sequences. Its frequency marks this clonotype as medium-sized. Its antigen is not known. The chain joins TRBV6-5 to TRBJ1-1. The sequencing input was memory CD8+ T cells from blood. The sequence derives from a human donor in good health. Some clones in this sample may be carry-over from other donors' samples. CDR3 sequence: CASSYSRGSTEAFF.